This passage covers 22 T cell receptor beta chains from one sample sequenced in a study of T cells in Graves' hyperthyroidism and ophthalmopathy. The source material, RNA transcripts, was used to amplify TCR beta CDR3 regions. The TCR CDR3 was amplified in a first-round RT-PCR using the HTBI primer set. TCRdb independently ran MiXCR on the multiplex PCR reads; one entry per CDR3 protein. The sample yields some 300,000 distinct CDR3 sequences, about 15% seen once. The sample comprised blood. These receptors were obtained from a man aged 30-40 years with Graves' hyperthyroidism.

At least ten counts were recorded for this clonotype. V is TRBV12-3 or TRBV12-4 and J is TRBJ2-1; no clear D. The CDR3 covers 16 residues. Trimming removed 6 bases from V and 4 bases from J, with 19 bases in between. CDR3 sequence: CASRTSSESRYNEQFF. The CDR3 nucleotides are TGTGCCAGCAGAACATCGAGCGAGAGTCGGTACAATGAGCAGTTCTTC.

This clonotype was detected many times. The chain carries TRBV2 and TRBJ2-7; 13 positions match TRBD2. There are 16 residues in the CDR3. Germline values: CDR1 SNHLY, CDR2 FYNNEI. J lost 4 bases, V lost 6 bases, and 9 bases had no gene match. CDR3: CASSPGETSGRYEQYF. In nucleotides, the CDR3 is TGTGCCAGCAGCCCCGGTGAGACTAGCGGGAGGTACGAGCAGTACTTC.

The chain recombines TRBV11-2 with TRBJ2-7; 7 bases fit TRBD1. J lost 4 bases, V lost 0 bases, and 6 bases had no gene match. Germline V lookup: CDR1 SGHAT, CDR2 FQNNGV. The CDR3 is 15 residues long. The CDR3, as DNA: TGTGCCAGCAGCTTAGAGGACAGGCTAGGGTACGAGCAGTACTTC. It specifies CASSLEDRLGYEQYF.

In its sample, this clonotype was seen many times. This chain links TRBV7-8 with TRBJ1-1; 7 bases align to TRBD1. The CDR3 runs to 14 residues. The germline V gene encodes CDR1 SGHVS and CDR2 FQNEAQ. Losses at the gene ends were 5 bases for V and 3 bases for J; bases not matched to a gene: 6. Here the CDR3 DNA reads TGTGCCAGCAGCCTATTAACAGGGGACACTGAAGCTTTCTTT. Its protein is CASSLLTGDTEAFF.

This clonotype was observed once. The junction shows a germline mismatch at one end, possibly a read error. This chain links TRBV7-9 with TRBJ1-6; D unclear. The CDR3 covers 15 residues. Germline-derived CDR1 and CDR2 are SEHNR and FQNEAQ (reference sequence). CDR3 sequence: CTSSLVRAGGSPLHF. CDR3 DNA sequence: TGTACCAGCAGCTTGGTGAGGGCTGGTGGCTCACCCCTCCACTTT. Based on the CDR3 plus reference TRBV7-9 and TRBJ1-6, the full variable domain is DTGVSQNPRHKITKRGQNVTFRCDPISEHNRLYWYRQTLGQGPEFLTYFQNEAQLEKSRLLSDRFSAERPKGSFSTLEIQRTEQGDSAMYLCTSSLVRAGGSPLHFGNGTRLTVT.

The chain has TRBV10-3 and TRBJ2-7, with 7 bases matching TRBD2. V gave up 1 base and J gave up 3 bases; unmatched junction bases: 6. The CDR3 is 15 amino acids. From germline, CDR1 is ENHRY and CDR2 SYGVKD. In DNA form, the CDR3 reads TGTGCCATCAGTGAGTTCGTGGCGGGAGTCTACGAGCAGTACTTC. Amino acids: CAISEFVAGVYEQYF.

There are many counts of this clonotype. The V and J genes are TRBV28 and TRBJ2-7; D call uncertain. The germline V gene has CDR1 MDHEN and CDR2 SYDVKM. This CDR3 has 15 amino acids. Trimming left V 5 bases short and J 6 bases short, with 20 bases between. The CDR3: CASSTDTHSSGEQYF. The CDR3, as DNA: TGTGCCAGCAGTACCGACACACACTCCTCGGGCGAGCAGTACTTC.

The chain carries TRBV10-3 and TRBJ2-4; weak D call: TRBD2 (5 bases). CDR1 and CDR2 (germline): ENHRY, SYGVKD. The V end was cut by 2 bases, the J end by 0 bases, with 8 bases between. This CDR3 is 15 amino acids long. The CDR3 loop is CAISEPEVAKNIQYF. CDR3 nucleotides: TGTGCCATCAGTGAGCCGGAGGTAGCCAAAAACATTCAGTACTTC.

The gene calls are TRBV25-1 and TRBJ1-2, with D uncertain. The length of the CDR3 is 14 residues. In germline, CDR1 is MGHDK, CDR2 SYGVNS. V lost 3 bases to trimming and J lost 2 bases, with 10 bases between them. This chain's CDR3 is CASSDGERNYGYTF. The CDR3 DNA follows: TGTGCCAGCAGTGATGGGGAGCGGAACTATGGCTACACCTTC.

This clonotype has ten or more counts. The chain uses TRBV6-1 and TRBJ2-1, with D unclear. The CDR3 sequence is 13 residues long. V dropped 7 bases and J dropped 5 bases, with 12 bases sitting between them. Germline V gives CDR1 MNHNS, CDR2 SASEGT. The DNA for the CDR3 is TGTGCCAGCACTCGGGCCCCGGACAATGAGCAGTTCTTC. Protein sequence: CASTRAPDNEQFF.

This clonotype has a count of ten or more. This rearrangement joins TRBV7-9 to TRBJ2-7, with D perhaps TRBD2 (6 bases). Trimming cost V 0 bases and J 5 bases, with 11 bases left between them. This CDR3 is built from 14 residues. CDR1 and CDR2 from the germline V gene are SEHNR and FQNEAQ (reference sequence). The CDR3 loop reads CASSLAGLEHEQYF. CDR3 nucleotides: TGTGCCAGCAGCTTAGCGGGACTTGAGCACGAGCAGTACTTC.

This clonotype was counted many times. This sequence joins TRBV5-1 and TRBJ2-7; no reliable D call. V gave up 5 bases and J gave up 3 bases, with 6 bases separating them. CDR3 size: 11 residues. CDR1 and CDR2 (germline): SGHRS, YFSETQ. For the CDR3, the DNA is TGCGCCAGCAGACTTGGCTACGAGCAGTACTTC. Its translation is CASRLGYEQYF. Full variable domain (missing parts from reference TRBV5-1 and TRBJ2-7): KAGVTQTPRYLIKTRGQQVTLSCSPISGHRSVSWYQQTPGQGLQFLFEYFSETQRNKGNFPGRFSGRQFSNSRSEMNVSTLELGDSALYLCASRLGYEQYFGPGTRLTVT.

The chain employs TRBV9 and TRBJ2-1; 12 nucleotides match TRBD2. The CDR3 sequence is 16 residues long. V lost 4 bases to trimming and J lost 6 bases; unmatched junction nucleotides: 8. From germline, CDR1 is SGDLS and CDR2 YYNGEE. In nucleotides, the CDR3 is TGTGCCAGCAGCTCCCGGACTAGCGGGACCCGCAATGAGCAGTTCTTC. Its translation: CASSSRTSGTRNEQFF.

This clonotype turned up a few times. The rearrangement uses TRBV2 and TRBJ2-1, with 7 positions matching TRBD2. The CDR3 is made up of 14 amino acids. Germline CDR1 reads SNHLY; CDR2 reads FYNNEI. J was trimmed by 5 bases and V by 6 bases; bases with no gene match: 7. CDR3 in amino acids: CASRSGAGNNEQFF. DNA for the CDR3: TGTGCCAGCAGATCTGGAGCGGGGAACAATGAGCAGTTCTTC.

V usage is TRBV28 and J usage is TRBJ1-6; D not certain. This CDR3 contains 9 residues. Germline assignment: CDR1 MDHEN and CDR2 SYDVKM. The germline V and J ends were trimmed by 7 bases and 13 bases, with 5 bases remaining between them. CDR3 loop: CASIPPLHF. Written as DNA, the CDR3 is TGTGCCAGCATCCCCCCCCTCCACTTT.

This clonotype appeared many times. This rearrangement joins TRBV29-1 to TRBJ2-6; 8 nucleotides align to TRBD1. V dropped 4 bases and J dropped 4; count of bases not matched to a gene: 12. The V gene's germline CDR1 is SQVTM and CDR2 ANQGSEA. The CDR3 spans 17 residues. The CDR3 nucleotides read TGCAGCGTTGGAGGCAGGGGGCTTCAGTACGGGGCCAACGTCCTGACTTTC. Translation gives CSVGGRGLQYGANVLTF.

Here the CDR3 reads CASSPTPGWGFQETQYF. The DNA for the CDR3 is TGTGCCAGCAGCCCAACCCCAGGCTGGGGCTTCCAAGAGACCCAGTACTTC. The chain joins TRBV14 to TRBJ2-5; a weak D match, TRBD1 (5 bases). Germline CDR1 reads SGHDN; CDR2 reads FVKESK. The CDR3 has 17 amino acids. Trimming left V 4 bases short and J 1 base short, with 19 bases between.

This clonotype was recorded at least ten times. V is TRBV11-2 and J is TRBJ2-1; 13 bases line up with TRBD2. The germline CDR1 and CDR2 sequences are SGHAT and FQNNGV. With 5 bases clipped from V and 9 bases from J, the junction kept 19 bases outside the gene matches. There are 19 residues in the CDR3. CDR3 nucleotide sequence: TGTGCCAGCAGCCCCTACTTCGGACTAGCGGGAGTAGGGTGGAGTGAGCAGTTCTTC. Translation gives CASSPYFGLAGVGWSEQFF.

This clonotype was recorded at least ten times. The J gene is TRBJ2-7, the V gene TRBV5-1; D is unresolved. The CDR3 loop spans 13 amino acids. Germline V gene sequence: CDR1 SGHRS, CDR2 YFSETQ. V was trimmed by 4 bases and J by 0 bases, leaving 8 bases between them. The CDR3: CASSPRSSYEQYF. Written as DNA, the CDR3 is TGCGCCAGCAGCCCCCGTAGCTCCTACGAGCAGTACTTC.

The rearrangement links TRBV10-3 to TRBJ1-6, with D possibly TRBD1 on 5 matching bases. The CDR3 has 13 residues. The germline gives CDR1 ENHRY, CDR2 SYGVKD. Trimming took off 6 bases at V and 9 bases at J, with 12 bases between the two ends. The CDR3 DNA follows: TGTGCCATCAGACAGGAGGTGATTTCACCCCTCCACTTT. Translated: CAIRQEVISPLHF.

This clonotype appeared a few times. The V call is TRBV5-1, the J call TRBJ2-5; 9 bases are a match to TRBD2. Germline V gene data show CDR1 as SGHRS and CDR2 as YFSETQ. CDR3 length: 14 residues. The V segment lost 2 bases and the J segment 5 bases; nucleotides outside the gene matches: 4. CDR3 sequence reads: CASSLTSGSETQYF. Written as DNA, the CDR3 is TGCGCCAGCAGCTTAACTAGCGGGTCCGAGACCCAGTACTTC.

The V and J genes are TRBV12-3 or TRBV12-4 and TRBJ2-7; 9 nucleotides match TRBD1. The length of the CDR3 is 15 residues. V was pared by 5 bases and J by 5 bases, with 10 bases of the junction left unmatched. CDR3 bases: TGTGCCAGCAGTAGGTACAGGGGGCTGAGGAACGAGCAGTACTTC. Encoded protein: CASSRYRGLRNEQYF.